These T cell receptor beta chains were read from a single sample in a study of blood T cells in healthy people across ages. TCRdb re-analysed the 5' RACE reads in MiXCR, keeping a single row per CDR3 protein. The sample yields nearly 800,000 distinct CDR3 sequences, 20% to 30% seen once. The data also belong to a second study, concerning T cells of mothers and their children.

Sequencing was done on a sample of blood. The receptors stem from a boy younger than 18 in good health. The CDR3 runs from the conserved cysteine through the conserved F or W. The D gene is left open where the match is weak. Clone size, where shown, is once, few, many, or a class for clones that have expanded.

clone_size d_call j_call v_call cdr3_nt cdr3_aa
. TRBD1 TRBJ1-5 TRBV20-1 TGCAGTGCTAGCCCGGGACAGGGGGTCCAGCCCCAGCATTTT CSASPGQGVQPQHF
. TRBD1 TRBJ2-2 TRBV2 TGTGCCAGCAGTGAATCTCGACAGGGGGCGAACACCGGGGAGCTGTTTTTT CASSESRQGANTGELFF
. . TRBJ2-5 TRBV15 TGTGCCACCAGCAGAGATCGAGTCAGGTCCGTCGGGGCGCAAGAGACCCAGTACTTC CATSRDRVRSVGAQETQYF
few TRBD1 TRBJ2-5 TRBV28 TGTGCCAGCAGTCCATCTGGACAGGGGATGGAGACCCAGTACTTC CASSPSGQGMETQYF
few . TRBJ1-5 TRBV28 TGTGCCAGCACGGGGGACGTTGGCAATCAGCCCCAGCATTTT CASTGDVGNQPQHF
few . TRBJ2-3 TRBV7-2 TGTGCCAGCAGAAAATCAGATACGCAGTATTTT CASRKSDTQYF
. . TRBJ1-2 TRBV4-1 TGCGCCAGCAGCTCTACATACGGATACTATGGCTACACCTTC CASSSTYGYYGYTF
few . TRBJ1-6 TRBV3-1 TGTGCCAGCAGCCAAGGGTTTGGCAATTCACCCCTCCACTTT CASSQGFGNSPLHF
. . TRBJ2-5 TRBV12-3/TRBV12-4 TGTGCCAGCAGTTACGCCTATATCCCCGAAGAGACCCAGTACTTC CASSYAYIPEETQYF
. . TRBJ2-1 TRBV5-6 TGTGCCAGCAGCTGGTGGGGCCTAGCCTACAATGAGCAGTTCTTC CASSWWGLAYNEQFF
few TRBD2 TRBJ2-4 TRBV20-1 TGCAGTGCCCGTGGGACTAGCGGCACAGCCGAAAACATTCAGTACTTC CSARGTSGTAENIQYF
. . TRBJ2-5 TRBV13 TGTGCCAGCAGCTCGGGACACCAGGCTTTGGAGACCCAGTACTTC CASSSGHQALETQYF
many . TRBJ2-1 TRBV28 TGTGCCAGCAGTTTACCAGGAGGCAATGAGCAGTTCTTC CASSLPGGNEQFF
few TRBD1 TRBJ2-5 TRBV7-9 TGTGCCAGCAGCTTGGCAGGGGGCGCGGGACCAGAGACCCAGTACTTC CASSLAGGAGPETQYF
. . TRBJ2-7 TRBV27 TGTGCCAGCAGCCTGACGGGTTTCTCCAACGAGCAGTACTTC CASSLTGFSNEQYF
few . TRBJ2-1 TRBV30 TGTGCCTGGAGTGTGATGGGCGTGGTCGATGAGCAGTTCTTC CAWSVMGVVDEQFF
. . TRBJ2-1 TRBV12-3/TRBV12-4 TGTGCCAGCAGTTTCCCTGGGATCTCCAATGAGCAGTTCTTC CASSFPGISNEQFF
few TRBD1 TRBJ1-2 TRBV6-6 TGTGCCAGCAGTTACGCCGTCCGAACAGGGGGTGGCTACACCTTC CASSYAVRTGGGYTF
. TRBD1 TRBJ1-2 TRBV30 TGTGCCTGGAGTACGGGACAGGGGAACTGGGACTATGGCTACACCTTC CAWSTGQGNWDYGYTF
many . TRBJ2-3 TRBV9 TGTGCCAGCACCCCACAGACAGGACTGGCAGATACGCAGTATTTT CASTPQTGLADTQYF
few TRBD1 TRBJ2-1 TRBV9 TGTGCCAGCAGCGGAACCGGGACAGCGGCCTACAATGAGCAGTTCTTC CASSGTGTAAYNEQFF
. . TRBJ2-4 TRBV7-9 TGTGCCAGCAGCCCGTTTACTAGCAACATTCAGTACTTC CASSPFTSNIQYF
many . TRBJ2-1 TRBV28 TGCGCCAGCAGCTTCCCGGGCAATGAGCAGTTCTTC CASSFPGNEQFF
. TRBD1 TRBJ2-5 TRBV7-6 TGTGCCAGCAGCCCCGGGACAGGGGCAGAGACCCAGTACTTC CASSPGTGAETQYF
few TRBD1 TRBJ2-5 TRBV6-5 TGTGCCAGCAGTTACTCGATGGCAGGGGGCGCTTTGGAGACCCAGTACTTC CASSYSMAGGALETQYF
. . TRBJ2-1 TRBV6-2/TRBV6-3 TGTGCCAGCAGTTACTCGAGTCGGGGGCTCAACAATGAGCAGTTCTTC CASSYSSRGLNNEQFF
. TRBD1 TRBJ2-2 TRBV29-1 TGCAGCGTTGAGGTCACGGACAGGGAGTTTGCCGGGGAGCTGTTTTTT CSVEVTDREFAGELFF
few . TRBJ2-5 TRBV24-1 TGTGCCACCGGGCCCCGAGGGGTCCAAGAGACCCAGTACTTC CATGPRGVQETQYF
few . TRBJ2-5 TRBV6-2/TRBV6-3 TGTGCCAGCAGTTGGTTCGGGACGGCTAACCAAGAGACCCAGTACTTC CASSWFGTANQETQYF
many . TRBJ2-3 TRBV20-1 TGCAGTGCTAGGGTGGCGGGGAGCACAGATACGCAGTATTTT CSARVAGSTDTQYF
. TRBD2 TRBJ2-1 TRBV7-2 TGTGCCAGCCAAGGGACTAGCGGGCCTTTCTCCCCATACAATGAGCAGTTCTTC CASQGTSGPFSPYNEQFF
. . TRBJ2-5 TRBV14 TGTGCCAGCAGCCAAGAAGGCGGGCAGTACTTC CASSQEGGQYF
. TRBD1 TRBJ2-5 TRBV20-1 TGCAGTGCTAGCCTCTGGGAGACAGGGCGAGGGCCAGAGACCCAGTACTTC CSASLWETGRGPETQYF
. . TRBJ2-7 TRBV6-5 TGTGCCAGCAGTATCAGGGAATACGAGCAGTACTTC CASSIREYEQYF
few . TRBJ2-5 TRBV6-5 TGTGCCAGCACTTGGGTCGGGACCCAGTACTTC CASTWVGTQYF
. . TRBJ2-5 TRBV28 TGTGCCAGCAGAGATGAGGGCCCCGGCCGAGAGACCCAGTCCTTC CASRDEGPGRETQSF
. . TRBJ1-6 TRBV27 TGTGCCAGCAGTCCAAGGGTGTCGGGGCGGCCGTATTCACCCCTCCACTTT CASSPRVSGRPYSPLHF
. TRBD1 TRBJ1-6 TRBV6-5 TGTGCCAGCAGAAGACAGGGGGCTTCACCCCTCCACTTT CASRRQGASPLHF
few TRBD2 TRBJ2-7 TRBV5-1 TGCGCCAGCAGCTTGGGCCCGGCGCGGGAGTCAGGCTACGAGCAGTACTTC CASSLGPARESGYEQYF
. . TRBJ1-2 TRBV2 TGTGCCAGCAGTGGGGAAAAGGGAAGGTCCTATGGCTACACCTTC CASSGEKGRSYGYTF
. . TRBJ2-5 TRBV20-1 TGCAGTGCTACCCCGGGACCGCCTGAAGAGACCCAGTACTTC CSATPGPPEETQYF
few TRBD1 TRBJ2-4 TRBV28 TGTGCCAGCAGTTGGGATGACAGGGCGGCCAAAAACATTCAGTACTTC CASSWDDRAAKNIQYF
few TRBD2 TRBJ2-1 TRBV7-2 TGTGCCAGCAGCCTCGGACTAGCGGGAGTCAGCGAGCAGTTCTTC CASSLGLAGVSEQFF
few TRBD1 TRBJ2-7 TRBV4-2 TGTGCCAGCAGCAAGGGCGGGACAGGGACCTACTACGAGCAGTACTTC CASSKGGTGTYYEQYF
. . TRBJ2-1 TRBV20-1 TGCAGTGCTAGTGAGCCCGAGGGTTTAGGTGAGCAGTTCTTC CSASEPEGLGEQFF
. . TRBJ2-2 TRBV20-1 TGCAGTGCTAGAGCAAAAAGCGTAGCCGGGGAGCTGTTTTTT CSARAKSVAGELFF
. TRBD2 TRBJ2-5 TRBV7-2 TGTGCCAGCAGCTTAGCGGCTAGCGGGGGGCTACCGTCCCAGTACTTC CASSLAASGGLPSQYF
few . TRBJ2-5 TRBV12-3/TRBV12-4 TGTGCCAGCACTAGGGAGGATGGGGCAACCCAGTACTTC CASTREDGATQYF
few . TRBJ2-7 TRBV7-9 TGTGCCAGCAGCTTAAATCCAGGGGCCGCATACGAGCAGTACTTC CASSLNPGAAYEQYF
. . TRBJ1-2 TRBV9 TGTGCCAGCAGCGTAGATGGAGGGTTTGGCTACACCTTC CASSVDGGFGYTF
. . TRBJ1-5 TRBV6-2/TRBV6-3 TGTGCCAGCAGTTACTTGAGCAGTAGCAATCAGCCCCAGCATTTT CASSYLSSSNQPQHF
few TRBD2 TRBJ2-7 TRBV7-9 TGTGCCAGCACCCTTCCCGCGACTAGCGGCTACGGGCAGTACTTC CASTLPATSGYGQYF
. TRBD1 TRBJ1-2 TRBV29-1 TGCAGCGTTGTTTCGCCGACAGGGGTGGGTGGCTACACCTTC CSVVSPTGVGGYTF